The present TCR beta chain was sequenced within a study of shared clonotypes between healthy human individuals. This was a deep-level run. Sequencing was performed with immunoSEQ multiplex PCR; in TCRdb, only in-frame clones are kept and a portion is missing. The top ten hold around 0.14% of the sample, which has a few million clones, over 85% seen once. Germline V gene sequence: CDR1 MNHNS, CDR2 SASEGT. V was cut by 8 bases and J by 4 bases, with 14 bases left in between. This CDR3 region has 13 residues. Broader study findings: Sequencing depth was expected to influence donor clonotype sharing.

Caucasian adults residing in Nashville, Tennessee made up all the donors. Notes on this clone: Its antigen is unidentified.

The source is a man aged 18 to 35 in good health. The chain employs TRBV6-1 and TRBJ2-5; D unresolved. The sample comprised naive CD4+ T cells sorted from blood. Described subset: CD45RA+ positively selected. The CDR3 sequence: CASQRSWAETQYF. The DNA for the CDR3 is TGTGCCAGCCAAAGGTCGTGGGCAGAGACCCAGTACTTC.